Reported below is one T cell receptor (beta chain). A read error may produce the germline difference seen at one junction end. TCR beta cDNA was reverse-transcribed from roughly 520 ng of total RNA. The reaction used a constant-region primer and ProtoScript II reverse transcriptase. Library construction for TCR beta comprised three nested multiplex PCR rounds performed with slightly modified ARM-PCR. Investigators reported that the first two PCR rounds, at roughly 10 cycles each, used TRBV1-TRBV30 forward primers with a C-beta reverse primer. TCRdb reprocessed the multiplex PCR reads via MiXCR and lists one record per CDR3 protein. This sample yields 310,000 or so distinct CDR3 sequences, of which around 60% are seen a single time; about 6.5% belongs to the top ten. The sample originates from a study of tumor-infiltrating lymphocytes in primary liver carcinoma. Whole-study context: Measuring roughly 4 to 10 cm across, the tumors were staged as T1-T3 N0M0.

This CDR3 has 15 residues. It was unsorted whole blood that yielded blood RNA, and germline DNA was also extracted. V is TRBV12-3 or TRBV12-4 and J is TRBJ1-5; 7 positions agree with TRBD1. The specimen was peripheral blood. This clonotype originated in a man aged 35-49 years with primary liver carcinoma and hepatitis B virus infection. The CDR3 loop reads CGSSFQGGDLQPQHF. The CDR3 DNA reads as TGTGGCAGCAGTTTTCAAGGGGGCGACCTTCAGCCCCAGCATTTT.